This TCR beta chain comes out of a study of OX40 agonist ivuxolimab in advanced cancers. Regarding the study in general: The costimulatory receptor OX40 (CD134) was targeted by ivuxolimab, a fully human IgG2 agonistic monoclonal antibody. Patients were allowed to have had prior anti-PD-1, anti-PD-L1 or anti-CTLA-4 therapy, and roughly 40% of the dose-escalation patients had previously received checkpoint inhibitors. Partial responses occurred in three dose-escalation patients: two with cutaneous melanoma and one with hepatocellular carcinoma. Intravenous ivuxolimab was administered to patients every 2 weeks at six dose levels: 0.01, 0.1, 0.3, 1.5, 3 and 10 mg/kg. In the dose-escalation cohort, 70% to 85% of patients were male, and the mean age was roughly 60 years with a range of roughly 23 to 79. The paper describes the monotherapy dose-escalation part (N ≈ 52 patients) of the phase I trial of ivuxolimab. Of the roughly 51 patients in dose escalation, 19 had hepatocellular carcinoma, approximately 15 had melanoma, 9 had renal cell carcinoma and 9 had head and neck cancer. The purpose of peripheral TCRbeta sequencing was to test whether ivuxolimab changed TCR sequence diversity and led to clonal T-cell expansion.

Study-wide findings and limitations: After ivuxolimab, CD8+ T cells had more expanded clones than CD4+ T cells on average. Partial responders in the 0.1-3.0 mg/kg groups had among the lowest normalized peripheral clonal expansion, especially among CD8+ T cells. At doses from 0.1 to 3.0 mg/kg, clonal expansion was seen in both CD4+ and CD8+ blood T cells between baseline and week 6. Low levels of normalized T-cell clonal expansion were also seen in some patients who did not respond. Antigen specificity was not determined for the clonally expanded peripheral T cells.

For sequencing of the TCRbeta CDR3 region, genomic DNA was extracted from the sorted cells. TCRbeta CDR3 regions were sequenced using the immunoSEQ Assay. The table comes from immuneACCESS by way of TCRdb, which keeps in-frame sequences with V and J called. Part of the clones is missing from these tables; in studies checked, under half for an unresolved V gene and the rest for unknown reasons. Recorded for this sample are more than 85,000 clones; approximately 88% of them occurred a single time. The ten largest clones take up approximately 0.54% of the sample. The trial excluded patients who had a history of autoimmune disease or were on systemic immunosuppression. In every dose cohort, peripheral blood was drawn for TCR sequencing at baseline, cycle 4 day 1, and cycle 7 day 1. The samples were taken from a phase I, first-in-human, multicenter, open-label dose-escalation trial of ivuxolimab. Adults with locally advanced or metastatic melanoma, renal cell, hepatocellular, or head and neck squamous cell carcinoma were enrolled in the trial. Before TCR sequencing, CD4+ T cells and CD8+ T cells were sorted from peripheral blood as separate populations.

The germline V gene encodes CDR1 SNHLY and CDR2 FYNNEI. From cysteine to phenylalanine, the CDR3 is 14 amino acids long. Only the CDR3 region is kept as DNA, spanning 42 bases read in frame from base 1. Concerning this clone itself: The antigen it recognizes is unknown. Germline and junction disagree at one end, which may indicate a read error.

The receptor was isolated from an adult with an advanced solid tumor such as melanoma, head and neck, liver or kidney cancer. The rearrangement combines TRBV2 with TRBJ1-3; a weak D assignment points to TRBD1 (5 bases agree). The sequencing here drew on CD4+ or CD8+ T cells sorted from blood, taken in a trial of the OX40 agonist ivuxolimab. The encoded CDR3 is CASNEQRGGNTIYF. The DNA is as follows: TGTGCCAGCAATGAACAGAGGGGTGGAAACACCATATATTTT.